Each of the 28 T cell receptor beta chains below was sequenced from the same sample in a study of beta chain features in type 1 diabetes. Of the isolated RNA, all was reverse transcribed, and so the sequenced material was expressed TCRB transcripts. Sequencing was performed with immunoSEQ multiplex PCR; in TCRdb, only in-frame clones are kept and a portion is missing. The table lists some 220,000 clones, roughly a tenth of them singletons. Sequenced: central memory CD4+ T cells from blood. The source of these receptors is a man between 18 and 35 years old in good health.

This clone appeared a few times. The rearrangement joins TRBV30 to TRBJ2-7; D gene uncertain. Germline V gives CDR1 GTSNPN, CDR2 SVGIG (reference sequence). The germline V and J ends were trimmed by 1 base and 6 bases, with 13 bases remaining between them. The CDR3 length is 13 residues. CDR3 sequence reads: CAWSADLKGEQYF. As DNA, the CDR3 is TGTGCCTGGAGTGCGGACCTAAAAGGCGAGCAGTACTTC.

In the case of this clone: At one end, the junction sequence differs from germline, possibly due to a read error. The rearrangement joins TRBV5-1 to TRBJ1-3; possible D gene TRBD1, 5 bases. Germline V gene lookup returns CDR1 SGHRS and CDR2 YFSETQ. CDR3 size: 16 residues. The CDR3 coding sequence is TGCTCCAGCAGCCTTGGAGTAGGGGCGCGCGGAAACACCATATATTTT. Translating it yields CSSSLGVGARGNTIYF.

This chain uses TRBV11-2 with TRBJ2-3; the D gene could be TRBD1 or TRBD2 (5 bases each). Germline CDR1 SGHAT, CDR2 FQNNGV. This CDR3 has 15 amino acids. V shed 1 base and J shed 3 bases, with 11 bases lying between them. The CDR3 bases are TGTGCCAGCAGCTTAGCGGGATGGGGGACAGATACGCAGTATTTT. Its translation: CASSLAGWGTDTQYF.

The CDR3 protein is CAEGGRGHYEQYF. In nucleotides, the CDR3 is TGTGCCGAAGGCGGCAGGGGTCACTACGAGCAGTACTTC. V is TRBV2 and J is TRBJ2-7; a possible D gene is TRBD1 (6 bases). Germline V gives CDR1 SNHLY, CDR2 FYNNEI. The V end was cut by 11 bases, the J end by 3 bases, with 17 bases between. The CDR3 is 13 amino acids.

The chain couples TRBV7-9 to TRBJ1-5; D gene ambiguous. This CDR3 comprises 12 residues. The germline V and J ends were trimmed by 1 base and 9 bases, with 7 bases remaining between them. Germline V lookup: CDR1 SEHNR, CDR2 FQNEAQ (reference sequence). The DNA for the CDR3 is TGTGCCAGCAGCTTAGTTGGGTCGCCCCAGCATTTT. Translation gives CASSLVGSPQHF. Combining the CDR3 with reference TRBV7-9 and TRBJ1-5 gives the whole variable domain DTGVSQNPRHKITKRGQNVTFRCDPISEHNRLYWYRQTLGQGPEFLTYFQNEAQLEKSRLLSDRFSAERPKGSFSTLEIQRTEQGDSAMYLCASSLVGSPQHFGDGTRLSIL.

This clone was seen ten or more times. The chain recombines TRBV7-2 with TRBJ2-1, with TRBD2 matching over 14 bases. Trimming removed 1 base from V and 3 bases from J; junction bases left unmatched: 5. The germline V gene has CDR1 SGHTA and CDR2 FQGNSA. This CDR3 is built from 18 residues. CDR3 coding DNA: TGTGCCAGCAGCTTAGAAGGGACTAGCGGGAGATACTACAATGAGCAGTTCTTC. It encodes CASSLEGTSGRYYNEQFF.

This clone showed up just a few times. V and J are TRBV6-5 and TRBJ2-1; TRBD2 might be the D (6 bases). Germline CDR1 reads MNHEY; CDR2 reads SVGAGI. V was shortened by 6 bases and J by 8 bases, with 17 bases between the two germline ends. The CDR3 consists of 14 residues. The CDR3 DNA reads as TGTGCCAGCAGCGGGACTGGCGCTACATATGAGCAGTTCTTC. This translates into CASSGTGATYEQFF.

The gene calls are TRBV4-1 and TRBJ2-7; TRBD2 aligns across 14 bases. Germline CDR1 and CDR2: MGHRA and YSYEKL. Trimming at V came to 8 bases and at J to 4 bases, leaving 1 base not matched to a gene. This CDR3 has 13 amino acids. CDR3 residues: CASGLAGGYEQYF. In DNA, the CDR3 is TGCGCCAGCGGACTAGCGGGAGGATACGAGCAGTACTTC.

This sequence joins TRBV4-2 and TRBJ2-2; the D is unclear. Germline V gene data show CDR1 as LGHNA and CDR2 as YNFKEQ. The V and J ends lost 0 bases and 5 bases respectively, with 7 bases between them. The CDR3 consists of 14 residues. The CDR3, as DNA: TGTGCCAGCAGCCAAGAGGTGGTTACCGGGGAGCTGTTTTTT. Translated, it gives CASSQEVVTGELFF.

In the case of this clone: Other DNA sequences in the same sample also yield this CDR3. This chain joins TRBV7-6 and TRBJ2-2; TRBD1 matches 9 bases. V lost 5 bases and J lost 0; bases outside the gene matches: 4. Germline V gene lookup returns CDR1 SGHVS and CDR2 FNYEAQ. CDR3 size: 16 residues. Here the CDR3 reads CASSPRQGANTGELFF. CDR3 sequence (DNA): TGTGCCAGCAGCCCCAGACAGGGGGCGAACACCGGGGAGCTGTTTTTT.

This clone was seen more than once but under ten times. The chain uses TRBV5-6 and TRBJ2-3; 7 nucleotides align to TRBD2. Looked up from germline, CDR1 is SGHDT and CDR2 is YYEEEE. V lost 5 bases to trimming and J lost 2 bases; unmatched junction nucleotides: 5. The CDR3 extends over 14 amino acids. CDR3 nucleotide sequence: TGTGCCAGCAGGCAGCGGGGCTACACAGATACGCAGTATTTT. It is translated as CASRQRGYTDTQYF.

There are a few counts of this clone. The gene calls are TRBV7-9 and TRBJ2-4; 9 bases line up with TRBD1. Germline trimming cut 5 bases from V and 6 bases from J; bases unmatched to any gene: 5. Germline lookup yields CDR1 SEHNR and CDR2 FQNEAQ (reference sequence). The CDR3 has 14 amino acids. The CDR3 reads CASSPWTGVNIQYF. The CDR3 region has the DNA TGTGCCAGCAGCCCCTGGACAGGGGTAAACATTCAGTACTTC.

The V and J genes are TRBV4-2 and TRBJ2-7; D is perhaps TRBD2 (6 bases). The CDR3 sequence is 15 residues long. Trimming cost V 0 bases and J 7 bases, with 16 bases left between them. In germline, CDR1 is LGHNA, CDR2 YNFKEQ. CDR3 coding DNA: TGTGCCAGCAGCCAAGACAATGGACTACCGGGGGAGCAGTACTTC. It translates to CASSQDNGLPGEQYF.

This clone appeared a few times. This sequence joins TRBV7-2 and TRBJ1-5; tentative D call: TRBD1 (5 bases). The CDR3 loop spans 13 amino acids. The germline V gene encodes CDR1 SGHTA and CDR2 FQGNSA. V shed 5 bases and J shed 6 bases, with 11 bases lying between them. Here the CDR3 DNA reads TGTGCCAGCAGCGGGGGTCGGGCTCAGCCCCAGCATTTT. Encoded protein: CASSGGRAQPQHF.

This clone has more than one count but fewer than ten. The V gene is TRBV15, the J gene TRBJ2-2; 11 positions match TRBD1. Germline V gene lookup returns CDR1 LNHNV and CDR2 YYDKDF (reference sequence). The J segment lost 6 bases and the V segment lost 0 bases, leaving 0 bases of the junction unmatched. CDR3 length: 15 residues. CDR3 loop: CATSREGQGAGELFF. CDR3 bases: TGTGCCACCAGCAGAGAGGGACAGGGGGCCGGGGAGCTGTTTTTT.

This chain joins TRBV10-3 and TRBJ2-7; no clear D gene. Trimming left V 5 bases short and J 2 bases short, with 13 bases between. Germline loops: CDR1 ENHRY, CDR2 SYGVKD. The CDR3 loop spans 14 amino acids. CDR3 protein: CAISIDRLTYEQYF. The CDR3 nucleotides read TGTGCCATCAGTATTGACCGGTTGACCTACGAGCAGTACTTC.

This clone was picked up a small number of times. Here the CDR3 reads CASSLTPHTEAFF. The CDR3 bases are TGTGCCAGCAGCTTAACACCGCACACTGAAGCTTTCTTT. The V call is TRBV5-4, the J call TRBJ1-1; D is undetermined. Trimming took off 2 bases at V and 3 bases at J, with 8 bases between the two ends. The CDR3 is made up of 13 amino acids. CDR1 and CDR2 (germline): SGHNT, YYREEE (reference sequence).

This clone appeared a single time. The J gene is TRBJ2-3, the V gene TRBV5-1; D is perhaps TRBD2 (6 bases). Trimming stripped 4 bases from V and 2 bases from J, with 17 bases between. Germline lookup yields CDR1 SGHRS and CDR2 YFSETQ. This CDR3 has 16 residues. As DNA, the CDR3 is TGCGCCAGCAGCCCCACCATAGCGGAGTACACAGATACGCAGTATTTT. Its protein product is CASSPTIAEYTDTQYF.

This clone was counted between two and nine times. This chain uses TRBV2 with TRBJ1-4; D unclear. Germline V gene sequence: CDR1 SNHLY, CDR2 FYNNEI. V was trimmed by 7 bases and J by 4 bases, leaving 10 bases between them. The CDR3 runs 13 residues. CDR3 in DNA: TGTGCCAGCACGCAGGACTATAATGAAAAACTGTTTTTT. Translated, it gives CASTQDYNEKLFF.

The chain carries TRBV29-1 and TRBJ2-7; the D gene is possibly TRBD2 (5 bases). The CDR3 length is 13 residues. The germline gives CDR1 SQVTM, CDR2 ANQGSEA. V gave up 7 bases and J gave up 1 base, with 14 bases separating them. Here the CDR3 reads CSAARTDSYEQYF. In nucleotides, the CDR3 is TGCAGCGCCGCGCGGACTGATTCCTACGAGCAGTACTTC.

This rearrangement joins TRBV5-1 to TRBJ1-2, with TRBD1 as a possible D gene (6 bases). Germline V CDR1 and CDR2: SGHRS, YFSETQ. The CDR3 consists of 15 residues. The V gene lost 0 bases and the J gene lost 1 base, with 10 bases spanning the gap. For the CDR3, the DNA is TGCGCCAGCAGCTTGGGGTCAGGGGTTAACTATGGCTACACCTTC. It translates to CASSLGSGVNYGYTF.

The CDR3 region is CASSIIRGSYNEQFF. For the CDR3, the DNA is TGTGCCAGTAGTATCATCCGGGGATCCTACAATGAGCAGTTCTTC. The chain uses TRBV19 and TRBJ2-1; a weak D match, TRBD2 (5 bases). V shed 3 bases and J shed 1 base, with 10 bases lying between them. Germline V gene sequence: CDR1 LNHDA, CDR2 SQIVND (reference sequence). There are 15 residues in the CDR3.

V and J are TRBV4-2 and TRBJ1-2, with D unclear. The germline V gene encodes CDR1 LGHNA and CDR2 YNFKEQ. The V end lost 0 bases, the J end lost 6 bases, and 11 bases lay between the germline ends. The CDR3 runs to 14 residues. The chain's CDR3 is CASSQDGGSDGYTF. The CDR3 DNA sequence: TGTGCCAGCAGCCAAGATGGAGGGTCTGATGGCTACACCTTC.

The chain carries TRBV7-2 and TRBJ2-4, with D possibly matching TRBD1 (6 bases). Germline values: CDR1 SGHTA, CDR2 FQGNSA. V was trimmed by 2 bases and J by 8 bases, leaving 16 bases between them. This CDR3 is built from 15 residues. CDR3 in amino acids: CASSLSSLGGYIQYF. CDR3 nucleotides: TGTGCCAGCAGCTTAAGTTCCCTTGGGGGCTACATTCAGTACTTC.

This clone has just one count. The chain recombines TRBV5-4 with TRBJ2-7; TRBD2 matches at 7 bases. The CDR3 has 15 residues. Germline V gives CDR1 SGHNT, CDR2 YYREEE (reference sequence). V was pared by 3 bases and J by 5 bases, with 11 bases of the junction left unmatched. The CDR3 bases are TGTGCCAGCAGCTATCCGGGTCTAGCGGCCCACGAGCAGTACTTC. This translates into CASSYPGLAAHEQYF.

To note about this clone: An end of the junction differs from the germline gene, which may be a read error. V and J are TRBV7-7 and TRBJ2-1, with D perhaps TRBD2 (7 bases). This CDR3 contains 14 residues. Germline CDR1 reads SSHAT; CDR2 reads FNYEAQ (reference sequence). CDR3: CASSRGAVVDEQFF. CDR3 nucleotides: TGTGCTAGCAGCCGGGGGGCGGTGGTTGATGAGCAGTTCTTC.

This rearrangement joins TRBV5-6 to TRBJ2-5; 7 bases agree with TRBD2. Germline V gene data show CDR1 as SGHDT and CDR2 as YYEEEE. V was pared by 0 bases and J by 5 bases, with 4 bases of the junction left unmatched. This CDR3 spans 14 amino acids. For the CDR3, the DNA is TGTGCCAGCAGCTTGGGGTCGGGAGGTGAGACCCAGTACTTC. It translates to CASSLGSGGETQYF.

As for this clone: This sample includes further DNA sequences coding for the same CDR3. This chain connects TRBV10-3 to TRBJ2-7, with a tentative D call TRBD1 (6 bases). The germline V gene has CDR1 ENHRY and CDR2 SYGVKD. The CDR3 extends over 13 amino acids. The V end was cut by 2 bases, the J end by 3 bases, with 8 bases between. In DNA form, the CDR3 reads TGTGCCATCAGTGAGGGCAGGGGCTACGAGCAGTACTTC. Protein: CAISEGRGYEQYF.